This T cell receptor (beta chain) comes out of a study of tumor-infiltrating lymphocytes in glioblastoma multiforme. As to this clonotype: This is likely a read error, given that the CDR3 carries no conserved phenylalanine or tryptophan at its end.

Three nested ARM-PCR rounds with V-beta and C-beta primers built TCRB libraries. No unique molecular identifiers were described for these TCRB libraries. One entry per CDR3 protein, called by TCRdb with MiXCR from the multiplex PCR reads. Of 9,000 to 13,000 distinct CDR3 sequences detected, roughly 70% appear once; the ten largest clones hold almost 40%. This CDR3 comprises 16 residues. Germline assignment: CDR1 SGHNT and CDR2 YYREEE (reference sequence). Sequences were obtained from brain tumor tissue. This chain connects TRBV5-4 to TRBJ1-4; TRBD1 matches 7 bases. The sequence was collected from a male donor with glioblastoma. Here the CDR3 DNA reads TGTGACAGCAGCCCCCAGGGGGGGACCCGAGGGGAAAAACTGTTTTTG. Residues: CDSSPQGGTRGEKLFL.